This T cell receptor (beta chain) was obtained from a study of blood T cells in healthy people across ages. Study-wide findings and caveats: Relative to aged donors, long-lived donors carried more naive CD4+ cells and displayed higher diversity.

Regarding this clonotype: Its antigen is undetermined.

V was cut by 3 bases and J by 4 bases, with 14 bases left in between. This CDR3 has 15 residues. CDR1 is LNHDA, CDR2 SQIVND, per germline (reference sequence). Primers used in a second PCR of roughly 6 to 11 cycles were a sample-barcoded 5' primer and a J-beta primer mix. MiXCR was run by TCRdb on the 5' RACE reads, yielding one entry per CDR3 protein. This sample has more than 650,000 distinct CDR3 sequences, with about a fifth found just once. This chain links TRBV19 with TRBJ2-3; perhaps TRBD2 as D (6 bases). This TCR derives from a man between 65 and 85 years old in good health. Sequencing used blood. This CDR3 reads CASSIGGMLSDTQYF. CDR3 sequence (DNA): TGTGCCAGTAGTATCGGGGGAATGCTATCAGATACGCAGTATTTT.